Here is one T cell receptor beta chain with its context. This receptor's antigen is unknown. No base-level quality is on record; no much larger clone is a single base apart. Other DNA sequences from this sample encode an identical CDR3 as well. This sample was included in a study of Ad26.COV2.S vaccination and SARS-CoV-2 variants (dated by TCRdb to about 2021). Context from the whole study: Sequencing of the TCRbeta repertoire served to evaluate the specificity and breadth of SARS-CoV-2-reactive T cell receptors following Ad26.COV2.S vaccination. A total of 32 samples were included in the TCR-sequenced set, comprising around 19 Ad26.COV2.S vaccine recipients, 5 placebo recipients and 8 SARS-CoV-2 convalescent individuals.

The time point label here, explained by the study, means: individuals recovered from natural SARS-CoV-2 infection. The investigation overall reported the following: According to the authors, total T cell responses may have been underestimated by the TCR breadth and depth analyses. After vaccination, spike-specific CD8+ and CD4+ T cell responses were reported to show substantial breadth. Ad26.COV2.S recipients had higher spike-specific TCR breadth than placebo recipients (P = 0.0014). Vaccine and placebo recipients had similar non-spike TCR breadth, a finding consistent with the vaccine containing only spike.

TCRbeta CDR3 regions were sequenced with the immunoSEQ Assay. After extraction, genomic DNA underwent amplification by bias-controlled multiplex PCR, followed by high-throughput sequencing. The authors processed their data as follows. To quantify the absolute abundance of every unique TCRbeta CDR3 region, sequences were collapsed and filtered. T cell fraction was estimated by normalizing TCRbeta template counts to usable DNA, which was measured by amplifying reference genes present in all nucleated cells. Repertoire TCRs were annotated as SARS-CoV-2-specific when V gene, CDR3 amino acid sequence and J gene were exactly matched to a known reactive TCR set. The reference SARS-CoV-2 TCR set was obtained from MIRA and was filtered for enrichment in COVID-19-positive ImmuneCODE repertoires, whereby public or cross-reactive TCRs were removed. Using the MIRA antigens, annotated TCRs were further analysed by specific ORF or by position within an ORF. Breadth was defined as annotated unique rearrangements over total unique productive rearrangements; depth was the summed frequency of those rearrangements. TCR breadth was compared between groups using two-sided Wilcoxon rank-sum tests. TCRdb retrieved this table from immuneACCESS and kept in-frame rearrangements only. Not all clones are present; in checked studies, unresolved V genes account for under half, and no reason is known for the remainder. The DNA gave D and trimming, while V, J and clone size come from that table. Here the sample has roughly 380,000 clones; 92% occur a single time. The top ten hold around 4.2% of the sample.

The specimen was peripheral blood, collected after recovery from COVID-19. This TCR came from a human donor who had recovered from COVID-19.

In nucleotide form, the sequence is TGCAGCGTTCCAGACAGGGGAGATGGCTACACCTTC. Its protein is CSVPDRGDGYTF. The rearranged segments are TRBV29-1 and TRBJ1-2; 8 middle bases align to TRBD1. CDR1 and CDR2 are drawn from the germline V gene: SQVTM, ANQGSEA. The CDR3 has 12 amino acids, counting the end cysteine and phenylalanine. The entry retains the CDR3 DNA only, 36 bases that are in frame from base 1. V lost 5 bases and J lost 6 bases, and the count of bases not matched to a germline gene is 5.